A selection of T cell receptor beta chains follows, all from one sample in a study of T cells expressing NK-cell markers. TCRdb reprocessed the 5' RACE reads; each CDR3 protein has one entry and no DNA is given. There are hundreds of thousands of distinct CDR3 sequences in the sample, with 5.2% held by the top ten. What was sequenced was blood T cells: a sorted CD56 or NKG2C T cell subset, CD4+ or CD8+ T cells, or bulk PBMC T cells (not recorded which). Source of these receptors: a man aged 18-70 years in good health. CDR3s include the opening cysteine and the closing phenylalanine or tryptophan.

>TRBJ1-4|TRBV7-2
CASSRPNEKLFF
>TRBJ2-7|TRBV11-2
CASSTVALYEQYF
>TRBJ2-5|TRBV7-3
CASSFGRGAGETQYF
>TRBJ2-3|TRBV6-1
CASSGSRAPSDTQYF
>TRBJ2-1|TRBV5-1
CASSTGLAGGFKSSYNEQFF
>TRBJ2-2|TRBV2
CASTYQGPGELFF
>TRBJ1-1|TRBV11-2
CASSSRTVTEAFF
>TRBJ1-1|TRBV12-3/TRBV12-4
CASSRNRGSNTEAFF
>TRBJ2-7|TRBV6-5
CASSYSNRHPYEQYF
>TRBJ2-1|TRBV5-1
CASSLAPGLAGGHEQFF
>TRBJ2-5|TRBV25-1
CASSVRKGRETQYF